This TCR beta chain came from a study of T-cell reconstitution after alpha-beta-depleted transplantation in children (dated by TCRdb to the mid-2010s). About the full investigation: Using TCR repertoire profiling, the study quantitatively followed how T-cell immune reconstitution unfolded in children after TCRalphabeta/CD19-depleted allogeneic hematopoietic cell transplantation.

Libraries were made using PCR. The reads were generated on an Illumina HiSeq 2500. TCR libraries were prepared with molecular barcoding, using unique molecular identifiers to normalize TCRbeta repertoire quantification. TCRdb cleaned the public reads at Q25 with fastp, built clones with MiXCR and kept in-frame beta chains. Rows matching on CDR3 protein sequence are summarized as one entry with the most common DNA and genes. Within this sample are nearly 550,000 distinct CDR3 sequences, with 18% of them counted one time only. Of the sample, 3% to 3.5% falls within the top ten clones. Notes on this clonotype: The specificity of this receptor is unknown. No much larger clone exists at a distance of one base, and base qualities are not known.

The source material was PBMCs from the stem cell graft donor, sampled from the stem cell graft. The clonotype was recovered from a human donor who donated a stem cell graft to a child with acute lymphoblastic leukemia.

The encoded CDR3 is CASSGPRGGVGTDTQYF. In nucleotides, the sequence is TGTGCCAGCAGTGGCCCCCGGGGGGGAGTGGGCACAGATACGCAGTATTTT. The rearranged chain carries TRBV6-1 and TRBJ2-3, with 8 central nucleotides matching TRBD2. The CDR3 runs 17 amino acids, cysteine and phenylalanine included. The entry retains the CDR3 DNA only, 51 bases that are in frame from base 1. V loses 4 bases at its end and J loses 1 base; junction bases beyond the gene matches: 10. CDR1 and CDR2, looked up from the germline V gene, are MNHNS and SASEGT.